The source of this T cell receptor beta chain is a study of blood T cell repertoires in COVID-19. Profiling relied on immunoSEQ multiplex PCR, and the TCRdb table lists in-frame clones only, not all of them. Of about 240,000 clones listed, around 88% are singletons. The TCR comes from a woman between 40 and 50 years old with acute COVID-19. Material for sequencing was PBMCs or T cells enriched from blood (not recorded which).

The DNA of the CDR3 is TGTGCCAGCAGCTCGACAGGGGGCGCGACTGAAGCTTTCTTT. The encoded protein is CASSSTGGATEAFF. This chain links TRBV7-9 with TRBJ1-1, with 10 bases that match TRBD1. The CDR3 spans 14 residues. Germline lookup yields CDR1 SEHNR and CDR2 FQNEAQ (reference sequence). V lost 4 bases, J lost 5 bases, and 4 bases stayed unmatched.